This T cell receptor (delta chain) was found in a study of γδ T cells in repeated Plasmodium falciparum infection. As for the study in general: Timepoints: baseline, immediately before selected infections, and 21 days after every infection.

The CDR3 covers 22 residues. The germline CDR1 and CDR2 sequences are TSWWSYY and QGS. A note on this clone: Its antigen is not identified. A far larger clone is one base from this, pointing to a likely read error. This CDR3 is also generated by other DNA sequences in the sample.

TCRdb re-processed the multiplex PCR reads via CATT. The table lists some 100,000 delta-chain clones, over 1.1% of them singletons. Flow sorting of PBMC yielded separate Vgamma9/Vdelta2+ and Vdelta2-negative gammadelta T cell populations for bulk repertoire analysis. General study points: Over time and infection, Vgamma9/Vdelta2+ repertoires remained highly stable and polyclonal. Vdelta2-negative gammadelta repertoires appeared less diverse and less shared in Malian than Australian children. In Vdelta2-negative, largely Vdelta1+, gammadelta repertoires, repeated controlled infections appeared to drive clonal selection waves.

The receptor's source is a pool of human donors (malaria-infected and uninfected, not separated). V is TRDV1 and J is TRDJ1; 9 bases are a match to TRDD3. TCRdb does not report a J gene; here it was assigned by matching the DNA to germline references. The sample was gamma-delta T cells from blood. CDR3 coding DNA: TGTGCTCTTGGGGAAAACCCCATTAAGGGGCTGGGGGATCTCCTGTACACTGATAAACTCATCTTT. Its translation is CALGENPIKGLGDLLYTDKLIF.